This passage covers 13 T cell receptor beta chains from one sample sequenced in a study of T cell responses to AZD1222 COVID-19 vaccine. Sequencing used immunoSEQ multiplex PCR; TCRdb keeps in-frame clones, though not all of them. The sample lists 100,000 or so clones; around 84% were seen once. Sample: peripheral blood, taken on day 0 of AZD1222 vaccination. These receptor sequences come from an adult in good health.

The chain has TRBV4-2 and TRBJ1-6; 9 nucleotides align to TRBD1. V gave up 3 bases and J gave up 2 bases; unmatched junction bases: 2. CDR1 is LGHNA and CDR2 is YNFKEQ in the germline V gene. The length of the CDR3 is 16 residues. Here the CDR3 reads CASSQGTGTYNSPLHF. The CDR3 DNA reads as TGTGCCAGCAGCCAGGGGACAGGGACCTATAATTCACCCCTCCACTTT.

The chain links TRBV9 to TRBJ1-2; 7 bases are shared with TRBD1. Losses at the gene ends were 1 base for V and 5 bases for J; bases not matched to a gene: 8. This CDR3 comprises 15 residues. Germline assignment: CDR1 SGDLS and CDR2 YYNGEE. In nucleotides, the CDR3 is TGTGCCAGCAGCGTACGCCCAGGGGGTAGTTATGGCTACACCTTC. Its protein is CASSVRPGGSYGYTF.

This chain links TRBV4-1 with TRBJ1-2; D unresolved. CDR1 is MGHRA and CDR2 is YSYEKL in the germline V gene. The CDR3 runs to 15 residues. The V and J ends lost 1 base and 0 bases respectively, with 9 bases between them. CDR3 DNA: TGCGCCAGCAGCCAAGGCATAGGCACTAACTATGGCTACACCTTC. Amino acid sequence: CASSQGIGTNYGYTF.

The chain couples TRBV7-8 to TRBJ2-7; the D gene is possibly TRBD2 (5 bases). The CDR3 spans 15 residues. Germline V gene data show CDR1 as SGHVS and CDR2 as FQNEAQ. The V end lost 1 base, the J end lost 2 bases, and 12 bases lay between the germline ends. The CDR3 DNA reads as TGTGCCAGCAGCTTAGTTGAGGGTATGGCCTACGAGCAGTACTTC. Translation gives CASSLVEGMAYEQYF.

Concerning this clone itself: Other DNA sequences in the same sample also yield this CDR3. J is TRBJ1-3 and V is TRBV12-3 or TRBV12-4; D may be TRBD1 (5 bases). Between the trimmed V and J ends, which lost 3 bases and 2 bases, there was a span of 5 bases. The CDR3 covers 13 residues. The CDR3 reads CASSLTAGNTIYF. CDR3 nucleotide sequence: TGTGCCAGCAGTTTGACAGCTGGAAACACCATATATTTT.

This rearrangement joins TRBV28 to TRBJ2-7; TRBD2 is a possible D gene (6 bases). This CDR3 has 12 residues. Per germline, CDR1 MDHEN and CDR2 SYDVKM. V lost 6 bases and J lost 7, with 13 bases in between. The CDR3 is CASRTGTPEQYF. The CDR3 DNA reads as TGTGCCAGCAGGACCGGGACTCCTGAGCAGTACTTC.

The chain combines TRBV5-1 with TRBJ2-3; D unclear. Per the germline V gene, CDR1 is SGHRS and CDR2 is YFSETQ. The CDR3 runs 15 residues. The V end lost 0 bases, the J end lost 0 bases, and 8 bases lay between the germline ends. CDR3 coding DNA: TGCGCCAGCAGCTTGGCGGGTGCTAGCACAGATACGCAGTATTTT. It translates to CASSLAGASTDTQYF.

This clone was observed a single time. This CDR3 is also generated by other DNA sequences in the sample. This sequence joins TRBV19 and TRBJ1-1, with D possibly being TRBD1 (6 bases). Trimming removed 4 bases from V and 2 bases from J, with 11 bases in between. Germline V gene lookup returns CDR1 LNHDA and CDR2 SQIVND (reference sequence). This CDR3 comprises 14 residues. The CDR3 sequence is CASSTRQENTEAFF. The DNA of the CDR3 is TGTGCCAGTAGTACCCGACAGGAAAACACTGAAGCTTTCTTT.

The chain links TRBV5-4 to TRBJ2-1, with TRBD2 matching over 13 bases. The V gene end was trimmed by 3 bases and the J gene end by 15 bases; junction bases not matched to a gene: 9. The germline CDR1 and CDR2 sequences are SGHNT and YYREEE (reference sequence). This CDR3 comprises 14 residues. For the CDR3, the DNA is TGTGCCAGCAGCTCTCCTGGGACTAGCGGGAATCCGTTCTTC. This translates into CASSSPGTSGNPFF.

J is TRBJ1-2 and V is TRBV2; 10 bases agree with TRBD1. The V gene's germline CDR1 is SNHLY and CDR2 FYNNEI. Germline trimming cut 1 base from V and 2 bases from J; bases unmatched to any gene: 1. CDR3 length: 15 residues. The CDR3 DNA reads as TGTGCCAGCAGTGAAGGGGGACAGGGGAACTATGGCTACACCTTC. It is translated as CASSEGGQGNYGYTF.

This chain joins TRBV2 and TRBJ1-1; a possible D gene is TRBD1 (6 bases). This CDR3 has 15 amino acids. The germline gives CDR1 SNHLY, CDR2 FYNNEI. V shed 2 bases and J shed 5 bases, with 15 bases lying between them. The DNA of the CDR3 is TGTGCCAGCAGTGAAATGCGGGGGCGCCGGACTGAAGCTTTCTTT. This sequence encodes CASSEMRGRRTEAFF.

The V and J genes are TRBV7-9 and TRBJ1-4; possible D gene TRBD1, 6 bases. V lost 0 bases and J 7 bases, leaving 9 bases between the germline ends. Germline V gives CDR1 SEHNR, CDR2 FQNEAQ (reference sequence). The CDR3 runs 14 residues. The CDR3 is CASSLAGQIEKLFF. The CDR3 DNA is TGTGCCAGCAGCTTAGCCGGACAGATTGAAAAACTGTTTTTT.

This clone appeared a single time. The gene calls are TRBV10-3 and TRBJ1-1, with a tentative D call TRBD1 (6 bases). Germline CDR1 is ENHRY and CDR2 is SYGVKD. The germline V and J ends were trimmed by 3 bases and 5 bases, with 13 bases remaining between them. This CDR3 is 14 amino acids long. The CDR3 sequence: CAISEGNRVTEAFF. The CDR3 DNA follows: TGTGCCATCAGTGAAGGAAACAGGGTAACTGAAGCTTTCTTT.